Presented here are 32 T cell receptor beta chains from one specimen sequenced in a study of identical twins. MiXCR, run by TCRdb on the 5' RACE reads, gives a single entry per CDR3 protein. Of 450,000 to 650,000 distinct CDR3 sequences listed, approximately 14% are singletons. These data are also associated with another study on yellow fever vaccine responses in identical twins.

The sequencing sample was made of CD4+ T cells sorted from blood. These TCRs come from a woman aged 18-29 years in good health.

The chain employs TRBV2 and TRBJ1-1; no firm D call. The CDR3 contains 13 residues. V was shortened by 5 bases and J by 3 bases, with 10 bases between the two germline ends. Germline V lookup: CDR1 SNHLY, CDR2 FYNNEI. CDR3 amino acids: CASSPGSHTEAFF. The CDR3 DNA reads TGTGCCAGCAGTCCCGGTAGTCACACTGAAGCTTTCTTT.

This clonotype was detected only a few times. The J gene is TRBJ1-1, the V gene TRBV5-1; D remains ambiguous. CDR1 SGHRS and CDR2 YFSETQ come from the germline V gene. The V and J ends lost 0 bases and 0 bases respectively, with 9 bases between them. The CDR3 covers 15 residues. The CDR3 loop reads CASSLEWSMNTEAFF. The CDR3 DNA reads as TGCGCCAGCAGCTTGGAATGGAGTATGAACACTGAAGCTTTCTTT.

The genes are TRBV18 and TRBJ2-3; the match to TRBD2 covers 8 bases. Trimming cost V 6 bases and J 5 bases; bases outside gene matches: 13. This CDR3 comprises 16 residues. Germline CDR1 KGHSH, CDR2 LQKENI. CDR3 residues: CASSQVEAGVGDTQYF. The CDR3 DNA sequence: TGTGCCAGCTCCCAGGTGGAAGCGGGAGTAGGAGATACGCAGTATTTT. Using reference TRBV18 and TRBJ2-3 for the parts outside the CDR3, the full variable domain is NAGVMQNPRHLVRRRGQEARLRCSPMKGHSHVYWYRQLPEEGLKFMVYLQKENIIDESGMPKERFSAEFPKEGPSILRIQQVVRGDSAAYFCASSQVEAGVGDTQYFGPGTRLTVL.

The chain recombines TRBV24-1 with TRBJ2-7, with 9 bases lining up with TRBD1. Trimming cost V 9 bases and J 9 bases; bases outside gene matches: 8. The CDR3 loop spans 12 amino acids. Per germline, CDR1 KGHDR and CDR2 SFDVKD. The CDR3 here is CATRDRVGGQYF. The CDR3 bases are TGTGCCACCCGGGACAGGGTCGGAGGGCAGTACTTC.

This chain uses TRBV5-5 with TRBJ2-1, with unresolved D. Trimming took 2 bases from V and 2 from J, leaving 11 bases between them. The CDR3 runs to 15 residues. Germline V lookup: CDR1 SGHKS, CDR2 YYEKEE (reference sequence). The CDR3 region is CASSFRAATYNEQFF. The DNA of the CDR3 is TGTGCCAGCAGCTTTCGAGCAGCTACCTACAATGAGCAGTTCTTC.

V usage is TRBV12-3 or TRBV12-4 and J usage is TRBJ1-1; D is unresolved. Trimming removed 8 bases at V and 1 base at J, with 17 bases between. This CDR3 has 15 residues. CDR3 sequence: CASSPRHGENTEAFF. The CDR3 DNA reads TGTGCCAGCTCCCCTCGACATGGGGAGAACACTGAAGCTTTCTTT.

V and J are TRBV7-9 and TRBJ2-1, with D perhaps TRBD2 (7 bases). V was clipped by 8 bases and J by 8 bases, with 19 bases between them. The CDR3 length is 14 residues. Germline CDR1 and CDR2: SEHNR and FQNEAQ (reference sequence). The chain's CDR3 is CASLKGEGPYEQFF. CDR3 in DNA: TGTGCCAGCCTCAAGGGGGAGGGCCCGTATGAGCAGTTCTTC.

V and J are TRBV12-3 or TRBV12-4 and TRBJ2-5, with D perhaps matching TRBD2 (6 bases). The CDR3 covers 15 residues. V was shortened by 0 bases and J by 7 bases, with 15 bases between the two germline ends. DNA for the CDR3: TGTGCCAGCAGTTTAGCGGGGGGACTCCGGGGGACCCAGTACTTC. As protein: CASSLAGGLRGTQYF.

This clonotype occurred a few times. V and J are TRBV29-1 and TRBJ2-1; D not resolved. Trimming removed 5 bases at V and 0 bases at J, with 8 bases between. Germline V CDR1 and CDR2: SQVTM, ANQGSEA. This CDR3 has 13 residues. The CDR3 DNA reads as TGCAGCGTTCCGAAAAGCTCCTACAATGAGCAGTTCTTC. Protein product: CSVPKSSYNEQFF.

The J gene is TRBJ2-1, the V gene TRBV5-1, with 10 bases matching TRBD2. Looked up from germline, CDR1 is SGHRS and CDR2 is YFSETQ. The V and J ends lost 0 bases and 1 base, in that order; junction bases with no gene match: 10. The CDR3 spans 19 residues. DNA of the CDR3: TGCGCCAGCAGCTTGGGAATGCTAGCGGGAGTCGGGTCCTACAATGAGCAGTTCTTC. Amino acid sequence: CASSLGMLAGVGSYNEQFF. The whole variable domain, remainder taken from reference TRBV5-1 and TRBJ2-1, is KAGVTQTPRYLIKTRGQQVTLSCSPISGHRSVSWYQQTPGQGLQFLFEYFSETQRNKGNFPGRFSGRQFSNSRSEMNVSTLELGDSALYLCASSLGMLAGVGSYNEQFFGPGTRLTVL.

This clonotype was found a few times. This chain connects TRBV7-9 to TRBJ2-5; TRBD1 or TRBD2 may be the D gene (5 bases each). Trimming stripped 4 bases from V and 2 bases from J, with 14 bases between. The CDR3 consists of 15 residues. The germline gives CDR1 SEHNR, CDR2 FQNEAQ (reference sequence). This CDR3 is CASSYTPGPQETQYF. The CDR3, as DNA: TGTGCCAGCAGCTATACCCCGGGACCACAAGAGACCCAGTACTTC.

V usage is TRBV5-1 and J usage is TRBJ2-7; 10 nucleotides match TRBD2. In germline, CDR1 is SGHRS, CDR2 YFSETQ. CDR3 length: 17 residues. J was trimmed by 5 bases and V by 2 bases; bases with no gene match: 13. The CDR3 DNA sequence: TGCGCCAGCAGCTTAGCCTCCCTAGCGGGAGATGTTGACGAGCAGTACTTC. This encodes CASSLASLAGDVDEQYF.

This chain links TRBV5-1 with TRBJ2-5; D is uncertain. Germline assignment: CDR1 SGHRS and CDR2 YFSETQ. The CDR3 contains 15 residues. The V end lost 4 bases, the J end lost 2 bases, and 15 bases lay between the germline ends. CDR3 in amino acids: CASSTRTGLQETQYF. As DNA, the CDR3 is TGCGCCAGCAGCACAAGGACGGGCCTACAAGAGACCCAGTACTTC.

This clonotype was seen repeatedly, ten times or more. The rearrangement uses TRBV20-1 and TRBJ2-2; the D gene is possibly TRBD2 (5 bases). In germline, CDR1 is DFQATT, CDR2 SNEGSKA (reference sequence). This CDR3 comprises 15 residues. The V end was cut by 0 bases, the J end by 4 bases, with 12 bases between. The CDR3, as DNA: TGCAGTGCTAGAGATCGGGGTAGCATCACCGGGGAGCTGTTTTTT. The encoded protein is CSARDRGSITGELFF.

The chain joins TRBV10-2 to TRBJ2-2, with 7 nucleotides matching TRBD1. This CDR3 contains 16 residues. V trimming: 4 bases; J trimming: 7 bases; junction bases outside the gene matches: 12. CDR1 WSHSY and CDR2 SAAADI come from the germline V gene. The CDR3 coding sequence is TGCGCCAGCAGTGGAGGTGGGACAGCACGGTTCGGGGAGCTGTTTTTT. It is translated as CASSGGGTARFGELFF.

This chain uses TRBV27 with TRBJ2-6; D may be TRBD1 or TRBD2 (6 bases each). The CDR3 is 16 amino acids. Trimming shortened V by 1 base and J by 4 bases, and 11 bases separated the two germline ends. The germline V gene has CDR1 MNHEY and CDR2 SMNVEV (reference sequence). The CDR3: CASSLFRGRGANVLTF. CDR3 nucleotide sequence: TGTGCCAGCAGTTTATTTCGGGGGCGCGGGGCCAACGTCCTGACTTTC.

The V and J genes are TRBV10-3 and TRBJ2-7; the D gene is possibly TRBD2 (7 bases). Trimming left V 6 bases short and J 1 base short, with 16 bases between. Germline assignment: CDR1 ENHRY and CDR2 SYGVKD. There are 15 residues in the CDR3. This chain's CDR3 is CAIRPSGQSSYEQYF. The DNA of the CDR3 is TGTGCCATCAGGCCTAGCGGACAGTCTTCCTACGAGCAGTACTTC.

The chain combines TRBV12-3 or TRBV12-4 with TRBJ1-5; 7 bases line up with TRBD1. V lost 5 bases and J lost 5; bases outside the gene matches: 9. The CDR3 length is 15 residues. The CDR3 DNA sequence: TGTGCCAGCAGTCGAGGGAGGGGGCGCGATCAGCCCCAGCATTTT. Translating gives CASSRGRGRDQPQHF.

The chain combines TRBV5-1 with TRBJ2-1; 8 positions match TRBD1. Germline-derived CDR1 and CDR2 are SGHRS and YFSETQ. This CDR3 spans 17 amino acids. V shed 0 bases and J 4 bases; nucleotides not matched to a gene: 9. The CDR3 DNA reads as TGCGCCAGCAGCTTGGCCCCGACAGGGGTAGGGTACAATGAGCAGTTCTTC. Protein: CASSLAPTGVGYNEQFF.

The gene calls are TRBV4-2 and TRBJ2-4; 7 bases are a match to TRBD1. The CDR3 contains 17 residues. V was pared by 0 bases and J by 5 bases, with 10 bases of the junction left unmatched. CDR1 and CDR2 (germline): LGHNA, YNFKEQ. CDR3 in amino acids: CASSQDRDSHPENIQYF. The CDR3 DNA is TGTGCCAGCAGCCAAGATAGGGACAGCCACCCAGAAAACATTCAGTACTTC.

This clonotype was detected a few times. This chain joins TRBV5-5 and TRBJ1-6; D is uncertain. V was shortened by 4 bases and J by 6 bases, with 11 bases between the two germline ends. Germline V gives CDR1 SGHKS, CDR2 YYEKEE (reference sequence). CDR3 length: 14 residues. CDR3 in DNA: TGTGCCAGCAGCCCCGGTCTAACTAATTCACCCCTCCACTTT. Protein: CASSPGLTNSPLHF. Based on the CDR3 plus reference TRBV5-5 and TRBJ1-6, the full variable domain is DAGVTQSPTHLIKTRGQQVTLRCSPISGHKSVSWYQQVLGQGPQFIFQYYEKEERGRGNFPDRFSARQFPNYSSELNVNALLLGDSALYLCASSPGLTNSPLHFGNGTRLTVT.

The CDR3 reads CSAVRDTRGANEQFF. In DNA form, the CDR3 reads TGCAGTGCTGTCCGGGACACCCGAGGAGCAAATGAGCAGTTCTTC. The rearrangement links TRBV20-1 to TRBJ2-1; TRBD1 might be the D (6 bases). The CDR3 has 15 residues. Trimming stripped 5 bases from V and 7 bases from J, with 21 bases between. Germline V gives CDR1 DFQATT, CDR2 SNEGSKA (reference sequence).

This clonotype turned up a few times. This chain's CDR3 is CASSFRIAGNTIYF. CDR3 DNA sequence: TGTGCCAGCAGTTTTAGGATTGCTGGAAACACCATATATTTT. This chain links TRBV12-3 or TRBV12-4 with TRBJ1-3, with D uncertain. Trimming took 3 bases from V and 2 from J, leaving 8 bases between them. There are 14 residues in the CDR3.

This clonotype turned up a few times. The chain employs TRBV3-1 and TRBJ2-5; weak D call: TRBD2 (7 bases). V was shortened by 2 bases and J by 4 bases, with 14 bases between the two germline ends. Per the germline V gene, CDR1 is LGHDT and CDR2 is YNNKEL (reference sequence). The length of the CDR3 is 15 residues. The CDR3, as DNA: TGTGCCAGCAGCCAACGGGGGGCCGTGGGAGAGACCCAGTACTTC. Residues: CASSQRGAVGETQYF.

J is TRBJ1-3 and V is TRBV20-1; no clear D gene. The CDR3 length is 11 residues. CDR1 and CDR2 (germline): DFQATT, SNEGSKA (reference sequence). Trimming cost V 2 bases and J 3 bases, with 2 bases left between them. The CDR3 bases are TGCAGTGCTAGATATGGAAACACCATATATTTT. Amino acids: CSARYGNTIYF.

This clonotype was detected a few times. The V call is TRBV5-1, the J call TRBJ2-1, with a possible D match to TRBD2 (6 bases). The CDR3 is made up of 17 amino acids. V lost 3 bases to trimming and J lost 0 bases, with 16 bases between them. The germline CDR1 and CDR2 sequences are SGHRS and YFSETQ. The CDR3 bases are TGCGCCAGCAGCTCTCCCGGAGGGGTCAACTCCTACAATGAGCAGTTCTTC. Translated: CASSSPGGVNSYNEQFF.

This chain joins TRBV7-6 and TRBJ1-1, with D unclear. Germline-derived CDR1 and CDR2 are SGHVS and FNYEAQ. Trimming removed 3 bases from V and 10 bases from J, with 18 bases in between. There are 14 residues in the CDR3. CDR3 region: CASSFRGKNLGAFF. In DNA form, the CDR3 reads TGTGCCAGCAGCTTCCGAGGGAAAAACCTAGGAGCTTTCTTT.

This clonotype was seen only a few times. The chain carries TRBV20-1 and TRBJ2-3, with TRBD2 identical over 8 bases. The germline V gene has CDR1 DFQATT and CDR2 SNEGSKA (reference sequence). This CDR3 is built from 14 residues. Losses at the gene ends were 3 bases for V and 4 bases for J; bases not matched to a gene: 6. CDR3 sequence: CSASGGDRADTQYF. The CDR3 nucleotides are TGCAGTGCTAGCGGGGGGGACCGGGCAGATACGCAGTATTTT.

This clonotype was counted a few times. This sequence joins TRBV5-1 and TRBJ1-6, with D hard to call. The V gene lost 4 bases and the J gene lost 5 bases, with 7 bases spanning the gap. The CDR3 length is 13 residues. CDR1 SGHRS and CDR2 YFSETQ come from the germline V gene. CDR3 in DNA: TGCGCCAGCAGCGAAACAGATAATTCACCCCTCCACTTT. Translation: CASSETDNSPLHF.

The chain carries TRBV5-1 and TRBJ1-1, with D possibly being TRBD1 (6 bases). V was clipped by 4 bases and J by 6 bases, with 16 bases between them. Germline loops: CDR1 SGHRS, CDR2 YFSETQ. The CDR3 consists of 14 residues. CDR3 DNA: TGCGCCAGCAGCCTATTACAGGGTGGCTCTGAAGCTTTCTTT. Protein: CASSLLQGGSEAFF.

Many counts were recorded for this clonotype. The gene calls are TRBV5-1 and TRBJ2-1; D not resolved. Germline CDR1 reads SGHRS; CDR2 reads YFSETQ. V lost 4 bases, J lost 2 bases, and 16 bases lay in between. The CDR3 consists of 16 residues. CDR3 sequence reads: CASSPVSAEPYNEQFF. As DNA, the CDR3 is TGCGCCAGCAGCCCGGTCTCGGCGGAGCCCTACAATGAGCAGTTCTTC.

This clonotype came up a few times. The chain couples TRBV15 to TRBJ2-1; D gene uncertain. This CDR3 contains 15 residues. CDR1 LNHNV and CDR2 YYDKDF come from the germline V gene (reference sequence). The V gene lost 1 base and the J gene lost 4 bases, with 11 bases spanning the gap. The CDR3 loop reads CATSRALSPYNEQFF. The CDR3 DNA reads as TGTGCCACCAGCAGAGCACTTTCCCCATACAATGAGCAGTTCTTC.